Detailed here is one T cell receptor beta chain. The antigen remains undetermined. These data come from a study of T cells in Graves' hyperthyroidism and ophthalmopathy. V shed 3 bases and J 0 bases; nucleotides not matched to a gene: 6. The CDR3 loop spans 16 amino acids. The germline V gene encodes CDR1 LGHNA and CDR2 YNFKEQ. What was amplified from RNA transcripts were TCR beta CDR3 regions. Using the HTBI primer set, a first-round RT-PCR was run on the TCR CDR3. Via MiXCR, TCRdb re-called the multiplex PCR reads, giving one row per CDR3 protein. The table lists hundreds of thousands of distinct CDR3 sequences, about 12% of them singletons. Uncontrolled infection, other autoimmune disease, pregnancy and lactation each barred patients from inclusion. Study outcomes and limitations: Blood also carried most thyroid clonotypes expanded above 0.001. It was a median about 6 months before onset that the model predicted ophthalmopathy.

This receptor was identified in a woman younger than 30 with Graves' hyperthyroidism. The specimen sequenced was blood. This chain joins TRBV4-2 and TRBJ1-2; TRBD1 agrees at 8 bases. Written as DNA, the CDR3 is TGTGCCAGCAGCCAGGACAGGGCCCTAGCTAACTATGGCTACACCTTC. This translates into CASSQDRALANYGYTF.